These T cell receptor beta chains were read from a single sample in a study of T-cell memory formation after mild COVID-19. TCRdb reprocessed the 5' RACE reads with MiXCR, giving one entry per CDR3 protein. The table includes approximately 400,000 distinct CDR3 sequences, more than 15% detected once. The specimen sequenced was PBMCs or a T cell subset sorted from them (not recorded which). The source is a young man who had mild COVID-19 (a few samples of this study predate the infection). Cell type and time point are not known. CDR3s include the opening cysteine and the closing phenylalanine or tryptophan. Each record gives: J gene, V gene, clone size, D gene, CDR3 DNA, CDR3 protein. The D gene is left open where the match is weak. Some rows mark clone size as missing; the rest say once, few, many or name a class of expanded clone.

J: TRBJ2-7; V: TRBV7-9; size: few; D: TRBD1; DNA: TGTGCCAGCAGCTTAATGGGACAGGGAGTCTGGGACGAGCAGTACTTC; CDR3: CASSLMGQGVWDEQYF
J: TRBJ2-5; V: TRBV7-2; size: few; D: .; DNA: TGTGCCAGCAGCCCAAGGATTGCGGAGACCCAGTACTTC; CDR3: CASSPRIAETQYF
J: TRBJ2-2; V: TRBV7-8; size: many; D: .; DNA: TGTGCCAGCAGCTTCCTGAACAGGGAAGGGGAGCTGTTTTTT; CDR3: CASSFLNREGELFF
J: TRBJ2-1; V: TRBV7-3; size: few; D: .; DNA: TGTGCCAGCAGCCGCTCGGCCGCTGCAGGGATAATCGATGAGCAGTTCTTC; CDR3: CASSRSAAAGIIDEQFF
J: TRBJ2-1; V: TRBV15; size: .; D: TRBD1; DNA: TGTGCCACCAGCAGGGACAGGGGTTGGGACAATGAGCAGTTCTTC; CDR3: CATSRDRGWDNEQFF
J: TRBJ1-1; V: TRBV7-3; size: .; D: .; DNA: TGTGCCAGCAGCTCAGACCCCTCGAGAACTGAAGCTTTCTTT; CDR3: CASSSDPSRTEAFF
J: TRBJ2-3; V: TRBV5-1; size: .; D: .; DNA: TGCGCCAGCAGCAAGGAGTCAGATACGCAGTATTTT; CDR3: CASSKESDTQYF
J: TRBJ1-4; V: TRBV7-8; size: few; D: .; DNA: TGTGCCAGCAGCTTATTTGGGGCAGGGCGAGAAAAACTGTTTTTT; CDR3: CASSLFGAGREKLFF
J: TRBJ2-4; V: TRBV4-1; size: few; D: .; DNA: TGCGCCAGCAGCCAAGGGGGAGGTCGCCTAGCCAAAAACATTCAGTACTTC; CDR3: CASSQGGGRLAKNIQYF
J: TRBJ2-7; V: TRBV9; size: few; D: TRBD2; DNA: TGTGCCAGCAGCCCGGGGGGGGGTTACGAGCAGTACTTC; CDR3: CASSPGGGYEQYF
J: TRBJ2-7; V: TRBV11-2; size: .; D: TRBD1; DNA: TGTGCCAGCAGCTTAGTCGGACAGGGTTACGAGCAGTACTTC; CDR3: CASSLVGQGYEQYF
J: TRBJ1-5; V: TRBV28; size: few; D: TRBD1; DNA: TGTGCCAGCAGTTTCCGCCGGGACAGGGTGCACCAGCCCCAGCATTTT; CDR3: CASSFRRDRVHQPQHF
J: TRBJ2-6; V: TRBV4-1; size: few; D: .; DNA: TGCGCCAGCAGCCAAGTTTTCAGCTCTGGGGCCAACGTCCTGACTTTC; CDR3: CASSQVFSSGANVLTF
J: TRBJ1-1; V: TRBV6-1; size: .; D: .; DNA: TGTGCCAGCAGTCCGCGGACGGAGAACACTGAAGCTTTCTTT; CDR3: CASSPRTENTEAFF
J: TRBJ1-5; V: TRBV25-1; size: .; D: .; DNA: TGTGCCAGCAGTGAGGCCAGGGTTCATCAGCCCCAGCATTTT; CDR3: CASSEARVHQPQHF
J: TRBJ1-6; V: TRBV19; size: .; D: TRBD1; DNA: TGTGCCAGTAGTACTCTATCAGGGGGCGGTTCACCCCTCCACTTT; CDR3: CASSTLSGGGSPLHF
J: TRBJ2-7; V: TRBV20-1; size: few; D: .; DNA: TGCAGTGCTAGAGAAACGGGGTGGAAGGACGAGCAGTACTTC; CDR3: CSARETGWKDEQYF
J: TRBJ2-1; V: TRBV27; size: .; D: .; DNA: TGTGCCAGCAGTTTAGGGGCGCAGGGTGAGCAGTTCTTC; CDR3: CASSLGAQGEQFF
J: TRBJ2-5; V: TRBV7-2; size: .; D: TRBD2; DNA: TGTGCCAGCAGCCAGGGACTAGCGGGACGCCAAGAGACCCAGTACTTC; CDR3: CASSQGLAGRQETQYF
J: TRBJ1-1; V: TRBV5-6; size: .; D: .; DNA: TGTGCCAGCAGCTACGACAGCACCACTGAAGCTTTCTTT; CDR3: CASSYDSTTEAFF
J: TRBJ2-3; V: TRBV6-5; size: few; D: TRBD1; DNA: TGTGCCAGCAGTTACGGGGGACAGGGACTTGCGAATACGCAGTATTTT; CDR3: CASSYGGQGLANTQYF
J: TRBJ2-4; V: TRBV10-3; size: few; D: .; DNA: TGTGCCATCAGTGAACAGGGTGAGAACATTCAGTACTTC; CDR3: CAISEQGENIQYF
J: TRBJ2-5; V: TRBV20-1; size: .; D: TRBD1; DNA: TGCAGTGCGCGACCCGGGACAGGGCAAGAGACCCAGTACTTC; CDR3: CSARPGTGQETQYF
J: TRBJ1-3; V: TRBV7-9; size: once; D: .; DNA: TGTGCCAGAAGCTTATATGCAGGACCCGGAAACACCATATATTTT; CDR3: CARSLYAGPGNTIYF
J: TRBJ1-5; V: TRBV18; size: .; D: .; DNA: TGTGCCAGCAGGGGGGTGCGCAATCAGCCCCAGCATTTT; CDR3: CASRGVRNQPQHF
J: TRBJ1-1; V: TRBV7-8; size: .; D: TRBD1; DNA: TGTGCCAGCAGCTTGGAACAGGGGGGTAACGCTTTCTTT; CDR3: CASSLEQGGNAFF
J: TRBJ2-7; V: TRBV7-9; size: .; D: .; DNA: TGTGCCAGCATACGGGGGCTGGGCGAGCAGTACTTC; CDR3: CASIRGLGEQYF
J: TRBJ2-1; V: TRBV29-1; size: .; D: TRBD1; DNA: TGCAGCGTTGATACCCAACGACAGGGGTACAATGAGCAGTTCTTC; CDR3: CSVDTQRQGYNEQFF
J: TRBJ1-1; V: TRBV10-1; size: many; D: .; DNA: TGCGCCAGCAGTCCCTCGAGAGGGAACACTGAAGCTTTCTTT; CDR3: CASSPSRGNTEAFF
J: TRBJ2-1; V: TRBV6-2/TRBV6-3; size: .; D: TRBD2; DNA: TGTGCCAGCAGTCCGATGACCGGGACTAGCGGGGACATGCACTCCTACAATGAGCAGTTCTTC; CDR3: CASSPMTGTSGDMHSYNEQFF
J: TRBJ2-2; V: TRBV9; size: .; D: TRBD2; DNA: TGTGCCAGCCGGGGGGTACCGTACACCGGGGAGCTGTTTTTT; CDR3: CASRGVPYTGELFF
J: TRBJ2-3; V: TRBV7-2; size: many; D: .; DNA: TGTGCCAGCAGCCGACTAGGAAGCACAGATACGCAGTATTTT; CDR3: CASSRLGSTDTQYF
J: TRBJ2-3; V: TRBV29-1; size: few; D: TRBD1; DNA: TGCAGCGTGACAGGGGGCGGCACAGATACGCAGTATTTT; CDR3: CSVTGGGTDTQYF
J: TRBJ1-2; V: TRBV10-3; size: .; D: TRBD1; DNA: TGTGCCATCAGCCACAGGGGGGACTATGGCTACACCTTC; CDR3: CAISHRGDYGYTF
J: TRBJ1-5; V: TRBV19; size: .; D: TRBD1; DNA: TGTGCCAGTAGTATACCCGGGACAGGAGGCAATCAGCCCCAGCATTTT; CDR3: CASSIPGTGGNQPQHF
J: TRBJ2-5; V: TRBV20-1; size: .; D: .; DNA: TGCAGGATCAGGGGGGAAGAGACCCAGTACTTC; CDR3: CRIRGEETQYF
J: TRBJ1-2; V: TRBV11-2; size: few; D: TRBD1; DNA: TGTGCCAGCAGCTTTGACAGGGGGCGAAAAAGGACCTTC; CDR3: CASSFDRGRKRTF
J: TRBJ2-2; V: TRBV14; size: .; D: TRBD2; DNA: TGTGCCAGCAGCCAAGAAGTGGCGGGGGGCAAGCTGTTTTTT; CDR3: CASSQEVAGGKLFF
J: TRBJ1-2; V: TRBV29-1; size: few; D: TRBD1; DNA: TGCAGCGTCGTACCGGGACAGAGCTATGGCTACACCTTC; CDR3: CSVVPGQSYGYTF
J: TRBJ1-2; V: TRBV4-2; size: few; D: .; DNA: TGTGCCAGCAGCCAAGAGGCCAGGGAAGACTATGGCTACACCTTC; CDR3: CASSQEAREDYGYTF
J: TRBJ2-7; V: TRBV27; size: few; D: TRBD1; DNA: TGTGCCAGCAGCCCCTCAGACAGGGGGCTCTGGCAGTACTTC; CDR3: CASSPSDRGLWQYF
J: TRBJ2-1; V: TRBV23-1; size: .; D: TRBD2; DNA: TGCGCCAGCAGTCAATCGACTCTAGCGGGGAGGAACAATGAGCAGTTCTTC; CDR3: CASSQSTLAGRNNEQFF
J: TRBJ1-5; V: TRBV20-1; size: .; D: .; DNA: TGCAGTGCCTCGGAAGGCCATTCGCCCCAGCATTTT; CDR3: CSASEGHSPQHF
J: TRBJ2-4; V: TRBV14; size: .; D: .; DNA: TGTGCCAGCAGCCCATACCCAGTTGGGACCAAAAACATTCAGTACTTC; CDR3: CASSPYPVGTKNIQYF
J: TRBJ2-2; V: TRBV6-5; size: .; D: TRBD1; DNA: TGTGCCAGCAGTCCGAGACAGGGGGCCAGCGGGGAGCTGTTTTTT; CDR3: CASSPRQGASGELFF
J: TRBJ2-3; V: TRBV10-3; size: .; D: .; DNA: TGTGCCATCAGTGAGAACACAGATACGCAGTATTTT; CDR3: CAISENTDTQYF
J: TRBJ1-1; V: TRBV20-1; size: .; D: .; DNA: TGCAGTGCCGCCGCCGAGTACAGAATCTTGCGGGGAGGGACTGAAGCTTTCTTT; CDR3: CSAAAEYRILRGGTEAFF
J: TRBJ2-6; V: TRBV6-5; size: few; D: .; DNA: TGTGCCAGTGGGACAGGGGCCAACGTCCTGACTTTC; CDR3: CASGTGANVLTF
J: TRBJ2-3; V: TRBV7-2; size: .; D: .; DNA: TGTGCCAGCAGCCTCACGCTCGGGCTCCCCCAATCGCAGTATTTT; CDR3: CASSLTLGLPQSQYF